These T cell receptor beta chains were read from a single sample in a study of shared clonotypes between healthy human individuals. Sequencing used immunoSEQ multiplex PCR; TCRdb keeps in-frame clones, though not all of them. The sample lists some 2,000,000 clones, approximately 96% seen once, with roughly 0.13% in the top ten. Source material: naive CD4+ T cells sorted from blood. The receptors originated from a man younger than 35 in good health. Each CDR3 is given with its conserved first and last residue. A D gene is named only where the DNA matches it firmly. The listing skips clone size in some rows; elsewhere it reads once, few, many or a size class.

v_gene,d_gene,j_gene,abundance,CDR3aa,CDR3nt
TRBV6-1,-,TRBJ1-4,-,CASSTWGGGREKLFF,TGTGCCAGCAGTACCTGGGGGGGAGGACGGGAAAAACTGTTTTTT
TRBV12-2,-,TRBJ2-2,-,CALLKALGPGELFF,TGTGCCCTCCTAAAGGCCTTGGGACCCGGGGAGCTGTTTTTT
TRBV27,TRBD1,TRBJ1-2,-,CASTLRGGLGGYTF,TGTGCCAGCACCCTCAGGGGGGGGCTGGGTGGCTACACCTTC
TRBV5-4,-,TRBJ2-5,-,CASKGLDQETQYF,TGTGCCAGCAAAGGACTTGACCAAGAGACCCAGTACTTC
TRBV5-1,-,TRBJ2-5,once,CASQRGVGNDQETQYF,TGCGCCAGCCAAAGGGGAGTGGGGAACGACCAAGAGACCCAGTACTTC
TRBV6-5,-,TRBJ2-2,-,CASRQGRAGELFF,TGTGCCAGCAGACAGGGCAGGGCCGGGGAGCTGTTTTTT
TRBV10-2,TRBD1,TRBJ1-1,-,CASRLTGVGEAFF,TGCGCCAGCAGACTAACAGGGGTTGGTGAAGCTTTCTTT
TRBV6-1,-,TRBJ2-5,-,CASSEQKVSRGTQYF,TGTGCCAGCAGTGAACAAAAGGTTTCAAGGGGGACCCAGTACTTC
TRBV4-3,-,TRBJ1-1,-,CASSQDGGRQYPPEAFF,TGCGCCAGCAGCCAAGACGGGGGGAGACAGTATCCCCCTGAAGCTTTCTTT
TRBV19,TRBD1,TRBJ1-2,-,CASSIAGTGDIYGYTF,TGTGCCAGTAGTATAGCAGGGACAGGGGACATCTATGGCTACACCTTC
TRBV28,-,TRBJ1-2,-,CASSPPSGYGYTF,TGTGCCAGCAGTCCTCCCTCTGGATATGGCTACACCTTC
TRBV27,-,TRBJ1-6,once,CASSLSLGTDNSPLHF,TGTGCCAGCAGTTTATCGTTAGGGACGGACAATTCACCCCTCCACTTT
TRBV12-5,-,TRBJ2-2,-,CASEGELFF,TGTGCTAGTGAGGGGGAGCTGTTTTTT
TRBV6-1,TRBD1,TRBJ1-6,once,CASSEGGTGDSPLHF,TGTGCCAGCAGTGAAGGGGGGACAGGAGATTCACCCCTCCACTTT
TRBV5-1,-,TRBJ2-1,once,CASAPGLSYNEQFF,TGCGCCAGCGCCCCGGGGCTTTCCTACAATGAGCAGTTCTTC
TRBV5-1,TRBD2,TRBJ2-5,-,CASSPQVGLAAQETQYF,TGCGCCAGCAGCCCCCAAGTCGGACTAGCGGCCCAAGAGACCCAGTACTTC
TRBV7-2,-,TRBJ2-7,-,CASSLERVSYEQYF,TGTGCCAGCAGCTTAGAAAGGGTTTCCTACGAGCAGTACTTC
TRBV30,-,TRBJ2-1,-,CAWSVWAAREQFF,TGTGCCTGGAGTGTATGGGCCGCTAGGGAGCAGTTCTTC
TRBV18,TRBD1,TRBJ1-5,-,CASSRQGGPEPQHF,TGTGCCAGCTCACGACAGGGAGGTCCCGAGCCCCAGCATTTT
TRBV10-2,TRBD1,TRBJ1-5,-,CASSQQGVGNQSQHF,TGCGCCAGCAGTCAACAGGGGGTTGGCAATCAGTCCCAGCATTTT
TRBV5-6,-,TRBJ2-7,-,CASSLDTSRSVYEQYF,TGTGCCAGCAGCTTGGACACGTCGCGGAGCGTGTACGAGCAGTACTTC
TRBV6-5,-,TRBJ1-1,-,CASSYSGGWAEAFF,TGTGCCAGCAGTTACTCGGGGGGCTGGGCTGAAGCTTTCTTT
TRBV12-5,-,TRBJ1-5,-,CASGRPRDSFQPQHF,TGTGCTAGTGGCAGGCCCAGGGATTCCTTCCAGCCCCAGCATTTT